This T cell receptor beta chain derives from a study of T cells in Graves' hyperthyroidism and ophthalmopathy. Uncontrolled infection, other autoimmune disease, pregnancy or lactation led to exclusion. This clonotype was seen many times. Its antigen is as yet unknown. TCR beta CDR3 regions were amplified from RNA transcripts. The primer set for the first-round RT-PCR of the TCR CDR3 was HTBI. TCRdb re-called the multiplex PCR reads with MiXCR, one entry per CDR3 protein. The sample carries roughly 700,000 distinct CDR3 sequences, 11% to 15% recorded once. General study findings and limits: Blood also contained most expanded thyroid clonotypes above 0.001.

Trimming left V 0 bases short and J 6 bases short, with 8 bases between. CDR1 and CDR2 from the germline V gene are GTSNPN and SVGIG (reference sequence). The length of the CDR3 is 12 residues. The chain recombines TRBV30 with TRBJ1-1; maybe TRBD1 (5 bases). Sequencing used blood. The sequence derives from a young woman with Graves' hyperthyroidism. The CDR3 is CAWSVQDSEAFF. The CDR3 bases are TGTGCCTGGAGTGTACAGGATTCTGAAGCTTTCTTT.